This T cell receptor (beta chain) stems from a study of Ad26.COV2.S vaccination and SARS-CoV-2 variants. The data were produced by immunoSEQ multiplex PCR, yet TCRdb's version contains in-frame clones alone and is incomplete. The sample carries 290,000 or so clones, approximately 89% recorded once. The CDR3 covers 15 residues. The V segment lost 8 bases and the J segment 4 bases; nucleotides outside the gene matches: 11. Germline loops: CDR1 SNHLY, CDR2 FYNNEI. Treatment reported: roughly 20 received Ad26.COV2.S at low or high dose, single or two shots; about 5 received placebo; per-sample allocation not given. After the first vaccine or placebo injection, samples were drawn on day 63.

The TCR sequence derives from a person between 18 and 65 years old who received the Ad26.COV2.S COVID-19 vaccine or a placebo. Sequencing used peripheral blood, obtained in a trial of Ad26.COV2.S vaccine versus placebo. The chain couples TRBV2 to TRBJ2-3, with 8 bases lining up with TRBD1. This chain's CDR3 is CASPGAGGEADTQYF. CDR3 in DNA: TGTGCCAGCCCCGGGGCAGGGGGCGAGGCAGATACGCAGTATTTT.